The 30 T cell receptor beta chains given below trace back to one sample, sequenced in a study of beta chain features in type 1 diabetes (dated by TCRdb to the late 2010s). Library preparation employed the immunoSEQ multiplex PCR assay. The High Capacity cDNA Reverse Transcription Kit was used to reverse transcribe all of the isolated RNA, meaning that expressed TCRB transcripts were what got sequenced. TCRdb mirrors the immuneACCESS table, restricted to in-frame sequences. Some clones are absent from its copies; in checked studies, under half trace to an unresolved V gene, and the reason for the others is unknown. For this sample there are 15,000 to 20,000 clones; around 50% appear just once. Approximately 0.42% of the sample is held by the ten biggest clonotypes. The sample taken for sequencing was stem cell memory CD4+ T cells from blood. The cell subset or site label here, explained by the study, means: stem cell-like memory CD4+ T cells. Source of these receptors: a man aged 18 to 30 in good health.

This clone was recorded a few times. The chain couples TRBV18 to TRBJ2-1; 7 nucleotides agree with TRBD2. Germline CDR1 KGHSH, CDR2 LQKENI. This CDR3 is built from 15 residues. The trim removed 4 bases at V and 2 bases at J, leaving 5 bases unmatched. The CDR3 DNA reads TGTGCCAGCTCACAAGGACTAGATCCCTACAATGAGCAGTTCTTC. This gives the protein CASSQGLDPYNEQFF. The whole variable domain, remainder taken from reference TRBV18 and TRBJ2-1, is NAGVMQNPRHLVRRRGQEARLRCSPMKGHSHVYWYRQLPEEGLKFMVYLQKENIIDESGMPKERFSAEFPKEGPSILRIQQVVRGDSAAYFCASSQGLDPYNEQFFGPGTRLTVL.

This clone has more than one count but fewer than ten. The chain links TRBV2 to TRBJ2-1, with D uncertain. The ends were cut back, 8 bases at V and 0 bases at J, with 11 bases in the middle. This CDR3 is 14 amino acids long. Germline assignment: CDR1 SNHLY and CDR2 FYNNEI. CDR3 sequence (DNA): TGTGCCAGCGGGCAATCCAGCTCCTACAATGAGCAGTTCTTC. Protein: CASGQSSSYNEQFF.

The J gene is TRBJ2-3, the V gene TRBV2; 7 bases map to TRBD1. In germline, CDR1 is SNHLY, CDR2 FYNNEI. The CDR3 is 18 residues long. V was pared by 6 bases and J by 4 bases, with 19 bases of the junction left unmatched. The CDR3 DNA reads as TGTGCCAGCAGGGACAACCTATACGGGACAGTAGGACCAGATACGCAGTATTTT. This encodes CASRDNLYGTVGPDTQYF.

This clone was seen just once. Other DNA variants within this sample encode the same CDR3. V is TRBV4-2 and J is TRBJ1-1; 9 nucleotides line up with TRBD1. CDR3 size: 14 residues. V shed 4 bases, J shed 7 bases, and the junction held 7 bases outside the gene matches. CDR1 LGHNA and CDR2 YNFKEQ come from the germline V gene. This chain's CDR3 is CASSPQGAGDEAFF. The CDR3 nucleotides read TGTGCCAGCAGCCCACAGGGGGCTGGGGATGAAGCTTTCTTT.

The chain couples TRBV18 to TRBJ1-2; D is ambiguous. The CDR3 is made up of 15 amino acids. V lost 3 bases, J lost 4 bases, and 15 bases lay in between. Germline V CDR1 and CDR2: KGHSH, LQKENI. The DNA for the CDR3 is TGTGCCAGCTCACCCATGGATCTAGGAGGCTATGGCTACACCTTC. Protein: CASSPMDLGGYGYTF.

The chain carries TRBV9 and TRBJ1-2, with 9 nucleotides matching TRBD1. Germline-derived CDR1 and CDR2 are SGDLS and YYNGEE. This CDR3 has 17 amino acids. The trim removed 3 bases at V and 3 bases at J, leaving 12 bases unmatched. The CDR3 sequence: CASSAGLGQGAYYGYTF. CDR3 coding DNA: TGTGCCAGCAGCGCCGGATTGGGACAGGGAGCGTACTATGGCTACACCTTC. The variable domain in full, with the rest retrieved from reference TRBV9 and TRBJ1-2, is DSGVTQTPKHLITATGQRVTLRCSPRSGDLSVYWYQQSLDQGLQFLIQYYNGEERAKGNILERFSAQQFPDLHSELNLSSLELGDSALYFCASSAGLGQGAYYGYTFGSGTRLTVV.

The gene calls are TRBV4-3 and TRBJ1-4; 8 bases are shared with TRBD1. V dropped 3 bases and J dropped 3; count of bases not matched to a gene: 0. The CDR3 is made up of 14 amino acids. In germline, CDR1 is LGHNA, CDR2 YSLEER. For the CDR3, the DNA is TGCGCCAGCAGCCAGACAGGGGCTAATGAAAAACTGTTTTTT. Translated: CASSQTGANEKLFF.

This clone was found a few times. The V and J genes are TRBV9 and TRBJ1-5; TRBD1 aligns across 7 bases. V lost 3 bases, J lost 5 bases, and 5 bases stayed unmatched. The germline gives CDR1 SGDLS, CDR2 YYNGEE. The CDR3 runs 14 residues. CDR3 sequence reads: CASSARDSYQPQHF. Written as DNA, the CDR3 is TGTGCCAGCAGCGCCCGGGACAGTTATCAGCCCCAGCATTTT.

The chain recombines TRBV28 with TRBJ2-1; possible D gene TRBD1, 5 bases. Germline V gene data show CDR1 as MDHEN and CDR2 as SYDVKM. This CDR3 has 15 residues. V was pared by 6 bases and J by 4 bases, with 16 bases between. This chain's CDR3 is CASRARGNPYNEQFF. The CDR3 DNA sequence: TGTGCCAGCAGGGCAAGGGGAAATCCATACAATGAGCAGTTCTTC.

This chain links TRBV11-2 with TRBJ2-2, with 8 bases that match TRBD2. Trimming took 3 bases from V and 0 from J; bases not matched to a gene: 3. This CDR3 has 16 amino acids. In germline, CDR1 is SGHAT, CDR2 FQNNGV. CDR3 sequence reads: CASSFSSGANTGELFF. The CDR3 DNA is TGTGCCAGCAGCTTTAGTAGCGGGGCGAACACCGGGGAGCTGTTTTTT. Full variable domain (outside the CDR3, taken from reference TRBV11-2 and TRBJ2-2): EAGVAQSPRYKIIEKRQSVAFWCNPISGHATLYWYQQILGQGPKLLIQFQNNGVVDDSQLPKDRFSAERLKGVDSTLKIQPAKLEDSAVYLCASSFSSGANTGELFFGEGSRLTVL.

V gene TRBV5-1 combines with J gene TRBJ2-5; 9 positions agree with TRBD1. The CDR3 runs 14 residues. In germline, CDR1 is SGHRS, CDR2 YFSETQ. V dropped 5 bases and J dropped 3; count of bases not matched to a gene: 5. CDR3: CASSPGTGKETQYF. The CDR3, as DNA: TGCGCCAGCAGTCCCGGGACAGGGAAAGAGACCCAGTACTTC.

This clone appeared a few times. The rearrangement joins TRBV19 to TRBJ2-1; no definite D call. Trimming stripped 4 bases from V and 3 bases from J, with 7 bases between. This CDR3 spans 13 amino acids. CDR1 and CDR2 (germline): LNHDA, SQIVND (reference sequence). The CDR3 DNA is TGTGCCAGTAGTAACTCCTTCTACAATGAGCAGTTCTTC. It encodes CASSNSFYNEQFF.

This clone has more than one count but fewer than ten. The rearrangement joins TRBV2 to TRBJ2-2; TRBD2 matches 12 bases. Germline lookup yields CDR1 SNHLY and CDR2 FYNNEI. Trimming removed 4 bases from V and 4 bases from J; junction bases left unmatched: 7. The CDR3 runs to 17 residues. For the CDR3, the DNA is TGTGCCAGCAGTGGGGCTAGCGGGGGGGCCGGCACCGGGGAGCTGTTTTTT. Encoded protein: CASSGASGGAGTGELFF.

The CDR3 DNA follows: TGTGCCAGCTCACCACCGGGACTAGCGGGAACTAACTACGAGCAGTACTTC. Protein sequence: CASSPPGLAGTNYEQYF. V gene TRBV18 combines with J gene TRBJ2-7; 13 bases fit TRBD2. The CDR3 has 17 residues. V shed 0 bases and J 3 bases; nucleotides not matched to a gene: 5. Germline V CDR1 and CDR2: KGHSH, LQKENI.

CDR3 nucleotides: TGTGCCAGCAGCGCGTTATACCCGGCGGACAGGGTAAGGAATGGCTACACCTTC. Translated, it gives CASSALYPADRVRNGYTF. V gene TRBV9 combines with J gene TRBJ1-2; 8 bases align to TRBD1. Germline V gives CDR1 SGDLS, CDR2 YYNGEE. The V and J ends lost 3 bases and 6 bases, in that order; junction bases with no gene match: 19. This CDR3 spans 18 amino acids.

The chain recombines TRBV5-5 with TRBJ2-5; D uncertain. Germline V gives CDR1 SGHKS, CDR2 YYEKEE (reference sequence). The CDR3 is 13 amino acids. V lost 4 bases and J lost 1, with 8 bases in between. CDR3 nucleotides: TGTGCCAGCAGCAAGACATCCCAAGAGACCCAGTACTTC. Translated, it gives CASSKTSQETQYF.

This chain connects TRBV30 to TRBJ1-2; D is possibly TRBD1 (5 bases). This CDR3 is built from 16 residues. Germline CDR1 reads GTSNPN; CDR2 reads SVGIG (reference sequence). Trimming cost V 0 bases and J 4 bases, with 18 bases left between them. CDR3 residues: CAWSVGGAHPLYGYTF. In nucleotides, the CDR3 is TGTGCCTGGAGTGTCGGCGGGGCCCATCCCCTCTATGGCTACACCTTC.

The genes are TRBV28 and TRBJ2-1; TRBD1 agrees at 9 bases. V was pared by 4 bases and J by 7 bases, with 14 bases of the junction left unmatched. Germline CDR1 and CDR2: MDHEN and SYDVKM. This CDR3 contains 17 residues. The CDR3 DNA follows: TGTGCCAGCAGTTCCTTTCCGGGACAGGGTCCCTCTAATGAGCAGTTCTTC. Its translation: CASSSFPGQGPSNEQFF.

This chain links TRBV19 with TRBJ2-5, with TRBD2 matching 12 bases. Trimming at V came to 3 bases and at J to 5 bases, leaving 7 bases not matched to a gene. CDR3 length equals 16 residues. The germline gives CDR1 LNHDA, CDR2 SQIVND (reference sequence). CDR3 bases: TGTGCCAGTAGTATCACTAGCGGGGGGACGAGGGAGACCCAGTACTTC. Protein product: CASSITSGGTRETQYF.

The gene calls are TRBV7-2 and TRBJ2-1; 10 bases fit TRBD2. V dropped 1 base and J dropped 9; count of bases not matched to a gene: 9. In germline, CDR1 is SGHTA, CDR2 FQGNSA. The CDR3 runs to 16 residues. CDR3 sequence (DNA): TGTGCCAGCAGCTTAGTTGTCCAGCGGGGGGGCTTTGAGCAGTTCTTC. This encodes CASSLVVQRGGFEQFF.

This chain joins TRBV7-9 and TRBJ2-7; D is possibly TRBD2 (6 bases). The CDR3 is 14 residues long. Trimming cost V 3 bases and J 0 bases, with 9 bases left between them. Germline V gives CDR1 SEHNR, CDR2 FQNEAQ (reference sequence). CDR3 nucleotides: TGTGCCAGCAGCTTGTTAGCGGACTCCTACGAGCAGTACTTC. It yields the protein CASSLLADSYEQYF.

This chain uses TRBV6-1 with TRBJ1-2, with D possibly TRBD1 on 6 matching bases. CDR3 size: 14 residues. Per germline, CDR1 MNHNS and CDR2 SASEGT. Trimming stripped 6 bases from V and 4 bases from J, with 15 bases between. Written as DNA, the CDR3 is TGTGCCAGCAGAGCCAGGGGTACCGCCTATGGCTACACCTTC. Amino acid sequence: CASRARGTAYGYTF.

The chain recombines TRBV5-1 with TRBJ2-5; the match to TRBD2 covers 10 bases. The junction had 6 bases not matched to a gene; V was cut back by 7 bases and J by 0 bases. CDR1 is SGHRS and CDR2 is YFSETQ in the germline V gene. CDR3 length: 15 residues. The CDR3: CASGPSGGNQETQYF. CDR3 DNA: TGCGCCAGCGGCCCTAGCGGGGGAAACCAAGAGACCCAGTACTTC.

The chain is built from TRBV4-3 and TRBJ2-1, with TRBD1 matching 7 bases. The CDR3 is 13 amino acids. Germline CDR1 is LGHNA and CDR2 is YSLEER. The V gene end was trimmed by 4 bases and the J gene end by 5 bases; junction bases not matched to a gene: 2. The CDR3 DNA reads as TGCGCCAGCAGCCCTGGGACAGACAATGAGCAGTTCTTC. This translates into CASSPGTDNEQFF.

This clone appeared a few times. This sequence joins TRBV29-1 and TRBJ2-5; 11 bases fit TRBD2. The CDR3 length is 14 residues. V gave up 6 bases and J gave up 5 bases; unmatched junction bases: 8. The germline V gene has CDR1 SQVTM and CDR2 ANQGSEA. CDR3 sequence: CSVPSGGREETQYF. The CDR3 DNA sequence: TGCAGCGTCCCTAGCGGGGGGCGGGAGGAGACCCAGTACTTC.

The rearrangement links TRBV11-1 to TRBJ1-2; 7 nucleotides align to TRBD1. CDR1 and CDR2 (germline): SGHAT, FQDESV (reference sequence). Trimming removed 5 bases from V and 5 bases from J; junction bases left unmatched: 5. The CDR3 runs 13 residues. The CDR3 DNA is TGTGCCAGCAGCACCGGGACAGCATATGGCTACACCTTC. Translation: CASSTGTAYGYTF.

This clone was seen a handful of times. V usage is TRBV7-2 and J usage is TRBJ2-7; the D gene is possibly TRBD2 (6 bases). From germline, CDR1 is SGHTA and CDR2 FQGNSA. Trimming cost V 1 base and J 6 bases, with 13 bases left between them. CDR3 size: 14 residues. CDR3: CASSLEHRGGEQYF. CDR3 bases: TGTGCCAGCAGCTTAGAACACCGGGGAGGCGAGCAGTACTTC. The entire variable domain, with the rest obtained from reference TRBV7-2 and TRBJ2-7, is as follows: GAGVSQSPSNKVTEKGKDVELRCDPISGHTALYWYRQSLGQGLEFLIYFQGNSAPDKSGLPSDRFSAERTGGSVSTLTIQRTQQEDSAVYLCASSLEHRGGEQYFGPGTRLTVT.

This clone has only a few counts. The chain is built from TRBV7-2 and TRBJ2-7; 7 bases are shared with TRBD2. The V segment lost 0 bases and the J segment 4 bases; nucleotides outside the gene matches: 3. Germline CDR1 is SGHTA and CDR2 is FQGNSA. CDR3 length: 14 residues. CDR3 region: CASSLAREEYEQYF. The CDR3 nucleotides are TGTGCCAGCAGCTTAGCCCGGGAGGAATACGAGCAGTACTTC. Filled out from reference TRBV7-2 and TRBJ2-7, the complete variable domain reads GAGVSQSPSNKVTEKGKDVELRCDPISGHTALYWYRQSLGQGLEFLIYFQGNSAPDKSGLPSDRFSAERTGGSVSTLTIQRTQQEDSAVYLCASSLAREEYEQYFGPGTRLTVT.

This clone showed up just a few times. The chain employs TRBV5-1 and TRBJ2-5, with TRBD1 as a possible D gene (5 bases). The V end was cut by 0 bases, the J end by 5 bases, with 17 bases between. CDR3 length equals 16 residues. Germline CDR1 reads SGHRS; CDR2 reads YFSETQ. CDR3 DNA sequence: TGCGCCAGCAGCTTGGCACTATTTACAGGCCGTGAGACCCAGTACTTC. This encodes CASSLALFTGRETQYF.

The chain combines TRBV7-2 with TRBJ2-2; 12 positions match TRBD2. Per germline, CDR1 SGHTA and CDR2 FQGNSA. With V trimmed by 4 bases and J by 9 bases, 6 bases remained unmatched. The CDR3 is made up of 15 amino acids. The DNA of the CDR3 is TGTGCCAGCAGCTCTAGCGGGGGGGCCAGAAGGGAGCTGTTTTTT. Its translation is CASSSSGGARRELFF.